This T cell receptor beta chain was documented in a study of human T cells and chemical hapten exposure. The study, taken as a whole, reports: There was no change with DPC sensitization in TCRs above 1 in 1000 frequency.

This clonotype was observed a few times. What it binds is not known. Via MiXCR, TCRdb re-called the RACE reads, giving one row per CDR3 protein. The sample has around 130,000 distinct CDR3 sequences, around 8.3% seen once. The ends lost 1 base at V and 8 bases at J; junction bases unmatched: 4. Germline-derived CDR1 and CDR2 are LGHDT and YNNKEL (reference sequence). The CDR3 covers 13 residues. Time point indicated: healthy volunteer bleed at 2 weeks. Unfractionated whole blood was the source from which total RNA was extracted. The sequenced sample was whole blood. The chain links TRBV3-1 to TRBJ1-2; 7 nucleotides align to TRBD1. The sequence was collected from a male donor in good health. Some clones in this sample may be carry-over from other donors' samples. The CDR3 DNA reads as TGTGCCAGCAGCCAAGGACAGGGTGTCGGCTACACCTTC. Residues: CASSQGQGVGYTF.